The T cell receptor (beta chain) described here comes from a study of blood T cells in healthy people across ages. For the study at large: In model experiments, template switching was able to capture about one barcoded beta molecule for every two T cells that were present.

The donors, all healthy, were Caucasians living in Russia, aged about 6 to 90. This clonotype appeared a few times. Its cognate antigen is unknown. This may stem from a read error, because a much larger clone lies one nucleotide away. With V trimmed by 0 bases and J by 11 bases, 8 bases remained unmatched. Per the germline V gene, CDR1 is LGHNA and CDR2 is YNFKEQ. CDR3 length: 14 amino acids. Points from the study as a whole: It was not possible, with unsorted PBMCs, to conclusively compare naive and antigen-experienced cells. Higher naive T cell percentage went strongly together with higher TCR beta diversity.

A second about 7 to 12 cycle PCR used barcoded and J-beta primers. TCRdb re-called the 5' RACE reads through MiXCR, storing one row per CDR3 protein. The profile covers 630,000 or so distinct CDR3 sequences, with approximately 31% appearing a single time and 15% taken by the ten largest. The sequencing sample was made of blood. The sequence was collected from a woman aged 80 or older in good health. The chain is built from TRBV4-2 and TRBJ2-5; 8 nucleotides match TRBD2. CDR3 amino acids: CASSQEGTRNEQYF. DNA for the CDR3: TGTGCCAGCAGCCAAGAAGGGACTAGAAATGAGCAGTACTTC.